The entry that follows covers one T cell receptor beta chain sequence. What it binds is unknown. Measured with immunoSEQ multiplex PCR; TCRdb has only the in-frame clones, and not every one. The data show 150,000 to 200,000 clones, almost 90% seen once. The data are from a study of T cell responses to AZD1222 COVID-19 vaccine. This CDR3 contains 15 residues. Germline lookup yields CDR1 LGHDT and CDR2 YNNKEL (reference sequence). V gave up 5 bases and J gave up 5 bases, with 16 bases separating them. General study results and limits: Regions 160-218 and 743-854 dominated among vaccine-associated CD4 TCRs spanning spike. Spike-specific TCR breadth and depth were elevated following two AZD1222 doses.

The sequenced sample was peripheral blood, obtained 28 days after the second AZD1222 dose. The V call is TRBV3-1 (or the pseudogene TRBV3-2), the J call TRBJ1-3; D call uncertain. The receptor comes from an adult who received the AZD1222 COVID-19 vaccine. The CDR3 bases are TGTGCCAGCAGCGAGAGAAGTCAGGCACGAAACACCATATATTTT. Translation gives CASSERSQARNTIYF.